Shown below are 9 T cell receptor beta chains from a single sample sequenced in a study of PD-L1 blockade in urothelial cancer. Produced via immunoSEQ multiplex PCR; TCRdb's table is partial and in-frame only. The table lists about 76,000 clones, around 93% of them singletons. The time point here: peripheral blood 6 weeks after treatment start. The input for sequencing was PBMCs, taken around atezolizumab (anti-PD-L1) treatment. Source of these receptors: an elderly woman with urothelial cancer.

The CDR3 nucleotides read TGTGCCAGTAGGTTGGCAGTTAATAGCAATCAGCCCCAGCATTTT. Amino acid sequence: CASRLAVNSNQPQHF. The chain carries TRBV19 and TRBJ1-5; D is uncertain. Germline loops: CDR1 LNHDA, CDR2 SQIVND (reference sequence). This CDR3 is built from 15 residues. V was shortened by 6 bases and J by 0 bases, with 12 bases between the two germline ends.

This rearrangement joins TRBV2 to TRBJ1-1; no clear D. The CDR3 loop spans 14 amino acids. V was shortened by 7 bases and J by 6 bases, with 18 bases between the two germline ends. CDR1 and CDR2 (germline): SNHLY, FYNNEI. The CDR3 loop is CASKTPGRISEAFF. Written as DNA, the CDR3 is TGTGCCAGCAAAACACCCGGGAGGATCTCTGAAGCTTTCTTT.

This CDR3 reads CASSQTLRETQYF. Here the CDR3 DNA reads TGTGCCAGCAGCCAGACCCTGAGGGAGACCCAGTACTTC. The V and J genes are TRBV6-6 and TRBJ2-5; the D is unclear. Germline V lookup: CDR1 MNHNY, CDR2 SVGAGI (reference sequence). Trimming took off 6 bases at V and 5 bases at J, with 13 bases between the two ends. The CDR3 is made up of 13 amino acids.

This clone has only one observation. The rearrangement links TRBV6-5 to TRBJ1-1; D is unresolved. V was pared by 4 bases and J by 6 bases, with 9 bases between. This CDR3 has 12 residues. Germline V lookup: CDR1 MNHEY, CDR2 SVGAGI. CDR3 sequence: CASSSNTAEAFF. DNA for the CDR3: TGTGCCAGCAGTTCGAACACAGCTGAAGCTTTCTTT.

This clone has only one observation. V gene TRBV28 combines with J gene TRBJ2-7, with 8 bases lining up with TRBD1. The V and J ends lost 5 bases and 4 bases, in that order; junction bases with no gene match: 4. CDR3 length: 13 amino acids. Germline V lookup: CDR1 MDHEN, CDR2 SYDVKM. CDR3 amino acids: CASSRDRRYEQYF. The CDR3 coding sequence is TGTGCCAGCAGTCGGGACAGGCGTTACGAGCAGTACTTC.

The CDR3 DNA reads as TGTGCCAGCAGTCCTAACTTTGGGACTAGCGGGACCTACGAGCAGTACTTC. This gives the protein CASSPNFGTSGTYEQYF. This chain joins TRBV28 and TRBJ2-7; 13 bases are a match to TRBD2. This CDR3 region has 17 residues. Trimming cost V 5 bases and J 2 bases; bases outside gene matches: 9. Germline lookup yields CDR1 MDHEN and CDR2 SYDVKM.

V usage is TRBV2 and J usage is TRBJ1-2; 9 positions match TRBD1. V was pared by 5 bases and J by 5 bases, with 3 bases of the junction left unmatched. The germline V gene encodes CDR1 SNHLY and CDR2 FYNNEI. The CDR3 is made up of 13 amino acids. The CDR3 coding sequence is TGTGCCAGCAGTCTGGGACAGGGATATGGCTACACCTTC. This translates into CASSLGQGYGYTF.

CDR3 loop: CASSYSRPGAEAFF. The CDR3 DNA sequence: TGTGCCAGCAGTTACTCCCGTCCGGGAGCAGAAGCTTTCTTT. V gene TRBV6-5 combines with J gene TRBJ1-1; D ambiguous. Germline values: CDR1 MNHEY, CDR2 SVGAGI. Deletions cut 0 bases from V and 8 bases from J, with 13 bases between. The length of the CDR3 is 14 residues.

The chain combines TRBV29-1 with TRBJ2-7; TRBD2 matches 12 bases. The germline gives CDR1 SQVTM, CDR2 ANQGSEA. V lost 6 bases and J lost 2; bases outside the gene matches: 2. The CDR3 is made up of 13 amino acids. The CDR3 nucleotides read TGCAGCGTCCTAGCGGGAGGGCCCTACGAGCAGTACTTC. Translated, it gives CSVLAGGPYEQYF.